This TCR beta chain originates from a study of PD-1 blockade in classical Hodgkin lymphoma. Profiling relied on immunoSEQ multiplex PCR, and the TCRdb table lists in-frame clones only, not all of them. The top ten hold less than 25% of the sample, which has about 3,100 clones, about 69% seen once. The time point denotes: cycle 4 day 1 (C4D1), after about 6 weeks of nivolumab. Relapses following autologous stem cell transplantation were seen in all patients, with brentuximab vedotin exposure varying. Isolation of CD8+ T cells from thawed PBMCs used magnetic negative selection. CDR3 length: 15 residues. V lost 5 bases to trimming and J lost 6 bases, with 17 bases between them. CDR1 and CDR2 from the germline V gene are SGHVS and FQNEAQ. This clone was recorded a few times.

This receptor was identified in a human donor with classical Hodgkin lymphoma. The material was CD8+ T cells from blood, obtained before the fourth cycle of nivolumab. The chain combines TRBV7-8 with TRBJ2-1; a possible D gene is TRBD2 (6 bases). CDR3 nucleotides: TGTGCCAGCAGCCCCGGGACTTCCTCCGGCAATGAGCAGTTCTTC. Residues: CASSPGTSSGNEQFF. The variable domain in full, with the rest retrieved from reference TRBV7-8 and TRBJ2-1, is GAGVSQSPRYKVAKRGQDVALRCDPISGHVSLFWYQQALGQGPEFLTYFQNEAQLDKSGLPSDRFFAERPEGSVSTLKIQRTQQEDSAVYLCASSPGTSSGNEQFFGPGTRLTVL.